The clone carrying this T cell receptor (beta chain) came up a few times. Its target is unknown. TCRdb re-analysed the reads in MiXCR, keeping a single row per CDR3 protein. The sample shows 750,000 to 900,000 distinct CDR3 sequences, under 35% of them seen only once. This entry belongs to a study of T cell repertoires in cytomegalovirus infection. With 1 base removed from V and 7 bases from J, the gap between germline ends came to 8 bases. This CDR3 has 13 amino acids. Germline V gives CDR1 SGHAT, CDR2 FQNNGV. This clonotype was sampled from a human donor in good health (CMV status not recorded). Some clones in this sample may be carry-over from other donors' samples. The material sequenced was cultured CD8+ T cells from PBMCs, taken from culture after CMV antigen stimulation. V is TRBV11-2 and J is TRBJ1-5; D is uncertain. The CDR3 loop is CASSLVPGQPQHF. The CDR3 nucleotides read TGTGCCAGCAGCTTAGTGCCGGGGCAGCCCCAGCATTTT.